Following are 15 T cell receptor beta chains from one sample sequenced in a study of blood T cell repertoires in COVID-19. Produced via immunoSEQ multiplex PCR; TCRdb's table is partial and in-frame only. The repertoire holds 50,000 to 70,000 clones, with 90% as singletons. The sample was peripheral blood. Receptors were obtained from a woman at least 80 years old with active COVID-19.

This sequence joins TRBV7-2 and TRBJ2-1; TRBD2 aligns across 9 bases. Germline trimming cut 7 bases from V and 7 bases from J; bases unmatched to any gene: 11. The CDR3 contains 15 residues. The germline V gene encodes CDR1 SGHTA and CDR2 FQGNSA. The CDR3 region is CASKPGTSLGNEQFF. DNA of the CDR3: TGTGCCAGCAAACCCGGGACTAGCCTCGGTAATGAGCAGTTCTTC.

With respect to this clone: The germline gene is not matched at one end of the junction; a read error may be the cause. CDR3 sequence: CASSFGMETEDF. DNA of the CDR3: TGTGCCAGCAGCTTTGGAATGGAGACAGAGGACTTC. This sequence joins TRBV5-6 and TRBJ2-4; D is possibly TRBD1 (5 bases). This CDR3 has 12 amino acids. CDR1 is SGHDT, CDR2 YYEEEE, per germline.

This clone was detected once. CDR3 residues: CASSHRGEVISGEKLFF. The CDR3 DNA sequence: TGTGCCAGTAGTCACAGGGGAGAGGTTATCAGCGGTGAAAAACTGTTTTTT. The chain recombines TRBV19 with TRBJ1-4; 7 bases agree with TRBD1. From germline, CDR1 is LNHDA and CDR2 SQIVND (reference sequence). The V and J ends lost 5 bases and 7 bases, in that order; junction bases with no gene match: 16. The CDR3 is 17 amino acids.

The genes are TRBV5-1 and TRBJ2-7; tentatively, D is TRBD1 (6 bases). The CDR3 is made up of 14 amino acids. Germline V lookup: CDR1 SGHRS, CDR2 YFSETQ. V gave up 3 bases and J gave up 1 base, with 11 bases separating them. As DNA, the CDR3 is TGCGCCAGCAGCTCTGGACAGCTTTCCTACGAGCAGTACTTC. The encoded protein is CASSSGQLSYEQYF.

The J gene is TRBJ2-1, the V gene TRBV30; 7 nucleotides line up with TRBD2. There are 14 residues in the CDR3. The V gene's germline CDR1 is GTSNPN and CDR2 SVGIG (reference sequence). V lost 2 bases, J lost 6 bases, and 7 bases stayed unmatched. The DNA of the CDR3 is TGTGCCTGGAGTAGGGACTACAACCCCAATGAGCAGTTCTTC. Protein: CAWSRDYNPNEQFF.

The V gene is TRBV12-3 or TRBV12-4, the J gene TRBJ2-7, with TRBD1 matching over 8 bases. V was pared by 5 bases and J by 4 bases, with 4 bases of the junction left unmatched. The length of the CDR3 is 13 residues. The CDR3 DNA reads TGTGCCAGCAGTCAAGGACAGGGTTACGAGCAGTACTTC. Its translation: CASSQGQGYEQYF.

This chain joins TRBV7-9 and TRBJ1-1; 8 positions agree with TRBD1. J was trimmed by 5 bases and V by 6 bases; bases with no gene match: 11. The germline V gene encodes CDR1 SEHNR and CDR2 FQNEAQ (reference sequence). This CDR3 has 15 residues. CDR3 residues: CASRGTSDRGTEAFF. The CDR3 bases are TGTGCCAGCAGAGGGACGTCTGACAGGGGTACTGAAGCTTTCTTT.

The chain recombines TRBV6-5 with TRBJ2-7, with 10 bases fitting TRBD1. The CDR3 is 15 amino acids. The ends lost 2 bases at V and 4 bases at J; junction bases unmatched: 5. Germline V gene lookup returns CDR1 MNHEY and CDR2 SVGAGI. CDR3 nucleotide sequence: TGTGCCAGCAGTTACAGGGACAGGGGATCTTACGAGCAGTACTTC. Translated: CASSYRDRGSYEQYF.

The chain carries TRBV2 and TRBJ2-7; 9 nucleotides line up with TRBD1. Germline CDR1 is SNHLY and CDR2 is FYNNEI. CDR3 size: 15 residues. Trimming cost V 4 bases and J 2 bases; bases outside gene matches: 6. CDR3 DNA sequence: TGTGCCAGCAGTGGGCTCCGGACAGGGGCCTACGAGCAGTACGTC. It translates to CASSGLRTGAYEQYV.

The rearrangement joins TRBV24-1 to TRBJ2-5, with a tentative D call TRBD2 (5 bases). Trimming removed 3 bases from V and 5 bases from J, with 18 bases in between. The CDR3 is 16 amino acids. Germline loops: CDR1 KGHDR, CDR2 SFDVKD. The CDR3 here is CATSDNWGPTGETQYF. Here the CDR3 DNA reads TGTGCCACCAGTGATAATTGGGGTCCGACGGGGGAGACCCAGTACTTC.

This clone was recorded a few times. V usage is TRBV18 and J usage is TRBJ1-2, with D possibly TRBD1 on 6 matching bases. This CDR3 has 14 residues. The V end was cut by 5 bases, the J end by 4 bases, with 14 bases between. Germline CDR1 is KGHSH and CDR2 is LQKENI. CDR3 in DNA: TGTGCCAGCTCAGCCGGGGGGGCGAGCTATGGCTACACCTTC. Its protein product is CASSAGGASYGYTF.

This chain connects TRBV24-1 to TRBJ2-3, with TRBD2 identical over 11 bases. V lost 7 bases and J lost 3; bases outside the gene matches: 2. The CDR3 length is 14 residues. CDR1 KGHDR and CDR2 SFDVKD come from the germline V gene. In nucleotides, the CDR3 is TGTGCCACCAGACCTAGCGGGAGGACAGATACGCAGTATTTT. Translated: CATRPSGRTDTQYF.

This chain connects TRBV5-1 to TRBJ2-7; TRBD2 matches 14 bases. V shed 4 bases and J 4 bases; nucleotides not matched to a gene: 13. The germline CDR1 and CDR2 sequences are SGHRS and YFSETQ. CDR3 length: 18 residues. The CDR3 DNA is TGCGCCAGCAGCCGCGCCGGGACTAGCGGGAGACCTTCGTACGAGCAGTACTTC. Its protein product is CASSRAGTSGRPSYEQYF.

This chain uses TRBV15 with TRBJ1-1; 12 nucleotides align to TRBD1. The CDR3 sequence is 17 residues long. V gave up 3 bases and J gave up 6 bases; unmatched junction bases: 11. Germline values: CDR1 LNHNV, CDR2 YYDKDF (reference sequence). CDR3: CATSSRDRGRLVAEAFF. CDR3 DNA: TGTGCCACCAGCAGCCGGGACAGGGGGCGTCTGGTCGCTGAAGCTTTCTTT.

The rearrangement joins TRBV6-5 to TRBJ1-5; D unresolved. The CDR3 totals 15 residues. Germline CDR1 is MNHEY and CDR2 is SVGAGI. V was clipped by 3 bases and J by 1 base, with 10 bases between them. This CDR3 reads CASSYSGSSNQPQHF. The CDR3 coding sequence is TGTGCCAGCAGTTATTCAGGTTCCAGCAATCAGCCCCAGCATTTT.